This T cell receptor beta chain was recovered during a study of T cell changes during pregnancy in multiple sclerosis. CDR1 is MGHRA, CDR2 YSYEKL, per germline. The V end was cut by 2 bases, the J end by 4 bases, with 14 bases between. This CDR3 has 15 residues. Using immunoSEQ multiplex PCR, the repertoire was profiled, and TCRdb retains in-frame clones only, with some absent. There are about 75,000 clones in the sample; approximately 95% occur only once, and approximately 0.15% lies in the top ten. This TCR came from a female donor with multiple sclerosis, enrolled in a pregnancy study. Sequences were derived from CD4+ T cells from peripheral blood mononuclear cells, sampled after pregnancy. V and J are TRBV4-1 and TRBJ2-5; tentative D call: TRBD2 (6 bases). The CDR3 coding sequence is TGCGCCAGCAGCCAATCGGGACTTACGACAGAGACCCAGTACTTC. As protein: CASSQSGLTTETQYF.